Presented here are 6 T cell receptor beta chains from one specimen sequenced in a study of cytotoxic CD8 clonotypes in ibrutinib-treated CLL. Produced via immunoSEQ multiplex PCR; TCRdb's table is partial and in-frame only. The sample yields some 120,000 clones, approximately 56% seen once. Sequencing was performed on PBMCs, taken after 24 months of ibrutinib treatment. These receptor sequences come from a human donor with chronic lymphocytic leukemia.

The chain combines TRBV18 with TRBJ2-2, with no clear D. CDR3 length: 12 amino acids. The V gene's germline CDR1 is KGHSH and CDR2 LQKENI. V lost 6 bases to trimming and J lost 2 bases, with 4 bases between them. CDR3 loop: CASSANTGELFF. CDR3 sequence (DNA): TGTGCCAGCTCGGCAAACACCGGGGAGCTGTTTTTT.

V and J are TRBV30 and TRBJ2-3; 15 bases match TRBD2. Germline CDR1 and CDR2: GTSNPN and SVGIG (reference sequence). V lost 3 bases, J lost 6 bases, and 10 bases stayed unmatched. CDR3 length equals 17 residues. This CDR3 reads CAWRSLGLAGGRDTQYF. The CDR3 DNA follows: TGTGCCTGGAGGTCTCTCGGACTAGCGGGGGGGCGTGATACGCAGTATTTT.

This clone was seen a handful of times. The rearrangement joins TRBV10-3 to TRBJ2-7; no clear D gene. Trimming took off 5 bases at V and 3 bases at J, with 11 bases between the two ends. CDR1 is ENHRY and CDR2 is SYGVKD in the germline V gene. CDR3 length: 13 residues. The CDR3 coding sequence is TGTGCCATCAGTACAATGGGAAGCTACGAGCAGTACTTC. Its translation: CAISTMGSYEQYF.

This clone was detected only once. CDR3 loop: CASSLQTGVTDTQYF. CDR3 DNA: TGTGCCAGCAGCTTACAGACAGGAGTCACAGATACGCAGTATTTT. The rearrangement joins TRBV7-2 to TRBJ2-3; D is perhaps TRBD1 (6 bases). V lost 2 bases, J lost 2 bases, and 11 bases lay in between. Germline V lookup: CDR1 SGHTA, CDR2 FQGNSA. The CDR3 totals 15 residues.

The chain uses TRBV6-1 and TRBJ2-7; 9 bases are a match to TRBD2. The better agreement between TRBJ2-5 and the DNA end casts doubt on the J call. There are 16 residues in the CDR3. Germline V gives CDR1 MNHNS, CDR2 SASEGT. The CDR3 DNA sequence: TGTGCCAGCAGTGCCACCAGCGGGGGGTACCAAGAGACCCAGTACTTC. This codes for CASSATSGGYQETQYF.

J is TRBJ1-2 and V is TRBV10-1; the D is unclear. V lost 2 bases to trimming and J lost 4 bases, with 11 bases between them. Germline V gene sequence: CDR1 WNHNN, CDR2 SYGVQD (reference sequence). The CDR3 is 14 residues long. CDR3 residues: CASSEDVGSYGYTF. The DNA for the CDR3 is TGCGCCAGCAGTGAGGACGTCGGATCCTATGGCTACACCTTC.